This T cell receptor beta chain was profiled in a study of cytomegalovirus exposure and HLA in healthy donors. Note on this clone: Antigen specificity is unknown.

Whole-study results and caveats: At a 0.05 false discovery rate, a later analysis found approximately 17,000 TCR beta sequences to be associated with HLA alleles. Later analysis reportedly placed an Asian-associated ancestry cluster below the approximately 680-donor mean in N-insertions.

The CDR3 runs 14 residues. V was shortened by 2 bases and J by 4 bases, with 11 bases between the two germline ends. The germline V gene has CDR1 MGHDK and CDR2 SYGVNS. The PCR was carried out with 60 Vbeta primers and 13 Jbeta primers. Measured with immunoSEQ multiplex PCR; TCRdb has only the in-frame clones, and not every one. This listing includes some 80,000 clones. The specimen was PBMCs. This TCR came from a man in his fifties in good health and CMV-seropositive. This rearrangement joins TRBV25-1 to TRBJ1-2, with a possible D match to TRBD1 (6 bases). The CDR3 sequence is CASSETGGAYGYTF. The CDR3 nucleotides are TGTGCCAGCAGTGAAACGGGGGGCGCCTATGGCTACACCTTC.